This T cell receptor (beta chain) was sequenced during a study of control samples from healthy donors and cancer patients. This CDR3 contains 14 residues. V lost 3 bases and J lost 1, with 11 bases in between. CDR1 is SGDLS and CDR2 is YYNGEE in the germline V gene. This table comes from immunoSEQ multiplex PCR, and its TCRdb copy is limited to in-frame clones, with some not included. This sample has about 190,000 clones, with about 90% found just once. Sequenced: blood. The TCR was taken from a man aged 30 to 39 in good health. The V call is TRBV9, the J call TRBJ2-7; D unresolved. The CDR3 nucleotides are TGTGCCAGCAGCGGGGCATCGGCGTCCTACGAGCAGTACTTC. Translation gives CASSGASASYEQYF.